These 9 T cell receptor beta chains came from one sample sequenced in a study of T cells after somatic rescue of genetic block. The protocol was immunoSEQ multiplex PCR, while the TCRdb copy is restricted to in-frame clones and leaves out a portion. The repertoire holds 85,000 to 100,000 clones, 85% to 90% seen once, with approximately 1.5% in the top ten. The sequenced sample was peripheral blood mononuclear cells (PBMCs). The source of these receptors is a woman aged 18 to 35.

The chain links TRBV18 to TRBJ2-6; 9 bases fit TRBD1. Germline-derived CDR1 and CDR2 are KGHSH and LQKENI. V trimming: 3 bases; J trimming: 2 bases; junction bases outside the gene matches: 8. This CDR3 comprises 18 residues. As DNA, the CDR3 is TGTGCCAGCTCACCCTTGGGTACAGGGGGCACTGGGGCCAACGTCCTGACTTTC. It yields the protein CASSPLGTGGTGANVLTF.

The genes are TRBV21-1 and TRBJ2-7; the table's D gene call, TRBD2, was not cross checked with the DNA. TRBV21-1 is a listed pseudogene. The CDR3 loop spans 14 amino acids. CDR3 nucleotides: TGTGCCAGCAGCACGGTGTTGGCGGGACGGGAGCAGTACTTC. It yields the protein CASSTVLAGREQYF.

The V and J genes are TRBV5-8 and TRBJ1-2, with 7 bases matching TRBD1. V shed 5 bases and J 8 bases; nucleotides not matched to a gene: 9. The CDR3 sequence is 13 residues long. Germline V lookup: CDR1 SGHTS, CDR2 YDEGEE. The chain's CDR3 is CASSGKGARGYTF. The CDR3 DNA follows: TGTGCCAGCAGTGGGAAGGGGGCGCGAGGCTACACCTTC.

The chain couples TRBV5-6 to TRBJ2-3; 9 nucleotides match TRBD1. Germline V CDR1 and CDR2: SGHDT, YYEEEE. The CDR3 has 15 residues. V lost 3 bases to trimming and J lost 0 bases; unmatched junction nucleotides: 2. DNA of the CDR3: TGTGCCAGCAGCTGGGGACAGGGTAGCACAGATACGCAGTATTTT. It yields the protein CASSWGQGSTDTQYF.

The rearrangement joins TRBV5-1 to TRBJ2-3; either TRBD1 or TRBD2 may fit D (5 bases each). The CDR3 extends over 14 amino acids. V was shortened by 5 bases and J by 0 bases, with 10 bases between the two germline ends. The germline CDR1 and CDR2 sequences are SGHRS and YFSETQ. The CDR3 nucleotides read TGCGCCAGCAGGGGGGAATCTAGCACAGATACGCAGTATTTT. Protein: CASRGESSTDTQYF.

This chain links TRBV10-3 with TRBJ1-5; D possibly corresponds to TRBD1 (5 bases). Germline V CDR1 and CDR2: ENHRY, SYGVKD. There are 12 residues in the CDR3. V was cut by 5 bases and J by 6 bases, with 8 bases left in between. The CDR3 is CAISPGSQPQHF. CDR3 sequence (DNA): TGTGCCATCAGTCCAGGGAGTCAGCCCCAGCATTTT.

This clone was counted between two and nine times. V gene TRBV19 combines with J gene TRBJ1-4, with 10 bases matching TRBD1. Germline loops: CDR1 LNHDA, CDR2 SQIVND (reference sequence). Trimming removed 9 bases from V and 3 bases from J; junction bases left unmatched: 10. The CDR3 runs to 16 residues. CDR3 protein: CASSDRGRISNEKLFF. The CDR3 nucleotides are TGTGCCAGCTCAGACAGGGGGCGTATATCTAATGAAAAACTGTTTTTT.

The chain links TRBV5-1 to TRBJ2-2; D ambiguous. V was cut by 5 bases and J by 1 base, with 9 bases left in between. This CDR3 is built from 14 residues. The germline gives CDR1 SGHRS, CDR2 YFSETQ. The CDR3 spells CASRPVLNTGELFF. DNA for the CDR3: TGCGCCAGCAGACCCGTTCTGAACACCGGGGAGCTGTTTTTT.

V gene TRBV28 combines with J gene TRBJ1-6, with D possibly matching TRBD1 (6 bases). V lost 3 bases, J lost 2 bases, and 14 bases lay in between. Germline assignment: CDR1 MDHEN and CDR2 SYDVKM. The CDR3 has 17 amino acids. The CDR3 bases are TGTGCCAGCAGTTTGCCACAGGGAGTCACCTATAATTCACCCCTCCACTTT. Translation gives CASSLPQGVTYNSPLHF.